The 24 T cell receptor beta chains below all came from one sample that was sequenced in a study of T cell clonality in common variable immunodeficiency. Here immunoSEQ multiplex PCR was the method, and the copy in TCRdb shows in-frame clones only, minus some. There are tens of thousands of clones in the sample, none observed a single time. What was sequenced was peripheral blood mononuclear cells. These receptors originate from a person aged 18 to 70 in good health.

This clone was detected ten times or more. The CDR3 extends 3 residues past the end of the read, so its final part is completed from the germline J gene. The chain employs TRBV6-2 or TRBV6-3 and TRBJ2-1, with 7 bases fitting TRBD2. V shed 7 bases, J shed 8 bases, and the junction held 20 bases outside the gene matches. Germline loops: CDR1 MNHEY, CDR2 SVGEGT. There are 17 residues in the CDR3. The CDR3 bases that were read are TGTGCCAGCACCCTCCTAGGGGTGCAGGGAGGGATCGATGAG. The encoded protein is CASTLLGVQGGIDE. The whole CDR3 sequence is CASTLLGVQGGIDEQFF.

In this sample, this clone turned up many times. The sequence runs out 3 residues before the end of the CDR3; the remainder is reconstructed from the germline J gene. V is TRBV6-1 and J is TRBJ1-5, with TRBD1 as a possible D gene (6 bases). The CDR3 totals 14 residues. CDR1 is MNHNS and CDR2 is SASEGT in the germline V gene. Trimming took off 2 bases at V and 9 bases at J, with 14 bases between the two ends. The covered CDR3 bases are TGTGCCAGCAGTGAAACGGGGGGCCAACGGCCC. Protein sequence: CASSETGGQRP. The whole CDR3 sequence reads CASSETGGQRPQHF.

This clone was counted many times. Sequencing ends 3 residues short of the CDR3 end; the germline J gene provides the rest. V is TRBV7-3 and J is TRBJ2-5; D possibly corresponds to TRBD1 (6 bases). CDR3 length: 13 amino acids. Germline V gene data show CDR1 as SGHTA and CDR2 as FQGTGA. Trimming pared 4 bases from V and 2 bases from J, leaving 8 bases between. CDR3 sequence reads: CASSYRVQETQYF. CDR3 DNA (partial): TGTGCCAGCAGCTACAGGGTTCAAGAGACC.

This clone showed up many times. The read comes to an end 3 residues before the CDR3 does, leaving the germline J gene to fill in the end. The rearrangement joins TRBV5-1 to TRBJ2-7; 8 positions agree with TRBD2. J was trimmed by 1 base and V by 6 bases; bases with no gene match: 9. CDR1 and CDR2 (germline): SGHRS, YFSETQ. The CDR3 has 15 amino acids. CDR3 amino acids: CASTTGLGISYEQYF. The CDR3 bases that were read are TGCGCCAGCACGACGGGACTAGGGATTTCCTACGAG. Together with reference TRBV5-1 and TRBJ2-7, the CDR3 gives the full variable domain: KAGVTQTPRYLIKTRGQQVTLSCSPISGHRSVSWYQQTPGQGLQFLFEYFSETQRNKGNFPGRFSGRQFSNSRSEMNVSTLELGDSALYLCASTTGLGISYEQYFGPGTRLTVT.

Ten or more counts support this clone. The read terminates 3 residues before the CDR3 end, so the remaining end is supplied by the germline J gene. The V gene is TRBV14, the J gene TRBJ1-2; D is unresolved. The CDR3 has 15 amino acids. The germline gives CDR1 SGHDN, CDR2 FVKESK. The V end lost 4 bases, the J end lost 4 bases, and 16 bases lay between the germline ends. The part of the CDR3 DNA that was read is TGTGCCAGCAGCCCAACGGTTTCCCCCCTCTATGGC. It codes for CASSPTVSPLYG. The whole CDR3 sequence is CASSPTVSPLYGYTF.

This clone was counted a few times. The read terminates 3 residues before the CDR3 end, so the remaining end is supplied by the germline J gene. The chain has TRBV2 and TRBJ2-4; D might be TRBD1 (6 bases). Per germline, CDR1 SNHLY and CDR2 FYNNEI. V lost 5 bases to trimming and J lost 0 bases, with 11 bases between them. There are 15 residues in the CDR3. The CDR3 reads CASSLTGLAKNIQYF. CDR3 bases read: TGTGCCAGCAGTTTGACAGGTCTAGCCAAAAACATT.

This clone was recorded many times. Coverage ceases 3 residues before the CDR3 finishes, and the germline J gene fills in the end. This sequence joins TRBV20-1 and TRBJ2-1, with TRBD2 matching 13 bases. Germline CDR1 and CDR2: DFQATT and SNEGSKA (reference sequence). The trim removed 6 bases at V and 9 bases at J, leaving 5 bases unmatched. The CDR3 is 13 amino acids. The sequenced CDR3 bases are TGCAGTGCGCCGACTAGCGGGGGGTTTGAG. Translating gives CSAPTSGGFE. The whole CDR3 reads CSAPTSGGFEQFF.

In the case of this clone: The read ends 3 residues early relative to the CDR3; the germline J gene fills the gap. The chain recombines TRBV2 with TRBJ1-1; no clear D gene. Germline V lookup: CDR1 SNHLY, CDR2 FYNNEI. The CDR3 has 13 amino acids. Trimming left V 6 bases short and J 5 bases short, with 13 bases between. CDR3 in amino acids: CASRISPVTEAFF. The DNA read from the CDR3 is TGTGCCAGCAGGATATCGCCGGTGACTGAA.

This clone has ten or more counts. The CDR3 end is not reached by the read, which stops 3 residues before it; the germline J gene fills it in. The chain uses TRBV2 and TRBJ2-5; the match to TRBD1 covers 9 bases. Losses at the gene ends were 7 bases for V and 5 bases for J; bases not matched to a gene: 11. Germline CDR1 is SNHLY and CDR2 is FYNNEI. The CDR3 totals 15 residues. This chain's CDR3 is CASTTRDRVGETQYF. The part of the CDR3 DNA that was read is TGTGCCAGCACCACGAGGGACAGGGTAGGGGAGACC.

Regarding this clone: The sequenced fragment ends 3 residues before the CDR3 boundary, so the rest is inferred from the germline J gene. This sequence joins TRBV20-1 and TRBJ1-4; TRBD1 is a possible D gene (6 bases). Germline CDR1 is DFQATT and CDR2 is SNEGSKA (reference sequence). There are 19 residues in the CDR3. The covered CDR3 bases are TGCAGTGTGATTGATAGCGGGGGGGCGGTAGTCTCTGGGGCCAACGTA. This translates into CSVIDSGGAVVSGANV. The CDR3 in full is CSVIDSGGAVVSGANVLFF.

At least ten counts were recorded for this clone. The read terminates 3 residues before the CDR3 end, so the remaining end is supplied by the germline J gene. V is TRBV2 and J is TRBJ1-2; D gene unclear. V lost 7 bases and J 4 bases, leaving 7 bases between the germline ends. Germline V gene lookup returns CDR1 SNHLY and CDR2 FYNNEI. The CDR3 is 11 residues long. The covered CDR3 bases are TGTGCCAGCAACCAGGCCTATGGC. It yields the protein CASNQAYG. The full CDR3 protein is CASNQAYGYTF. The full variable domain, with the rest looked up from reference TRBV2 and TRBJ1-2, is EPEVTQTPSHQVTQMGQEVILRCVPISNHLYFYWYRQILGQKVEFLVSFYNNEISEKSEIFDDQFSVERPDGSNFTLKIRSTKLEDSAMYFCASNQAYGYTFGSGTRLTVV.

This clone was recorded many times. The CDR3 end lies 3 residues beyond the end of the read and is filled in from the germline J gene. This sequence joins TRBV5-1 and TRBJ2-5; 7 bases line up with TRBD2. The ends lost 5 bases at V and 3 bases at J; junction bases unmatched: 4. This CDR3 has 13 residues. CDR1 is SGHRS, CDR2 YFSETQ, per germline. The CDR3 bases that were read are TGCGCCAGCAGTGTCGCGGGGGAAGAGACC. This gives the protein CASSVAGEET. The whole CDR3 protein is CASSVAGEETQYF.

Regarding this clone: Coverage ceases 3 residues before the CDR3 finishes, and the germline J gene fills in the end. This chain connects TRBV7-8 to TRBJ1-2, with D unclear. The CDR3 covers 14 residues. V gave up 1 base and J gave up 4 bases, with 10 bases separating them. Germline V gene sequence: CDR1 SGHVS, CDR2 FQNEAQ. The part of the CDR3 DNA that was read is TGTGCCAGCAGCTTAGATCCGGGGATCTATGGC. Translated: CASSLDPGIYG. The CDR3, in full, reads CASSLDPGIYGYTF.

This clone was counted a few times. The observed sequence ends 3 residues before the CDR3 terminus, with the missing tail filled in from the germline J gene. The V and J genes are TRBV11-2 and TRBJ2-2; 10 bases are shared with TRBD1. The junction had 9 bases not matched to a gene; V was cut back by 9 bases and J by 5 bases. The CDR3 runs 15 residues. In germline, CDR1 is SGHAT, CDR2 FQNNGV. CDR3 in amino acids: CASHWTGGKTGELFF. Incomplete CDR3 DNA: TGTGCCAGTCATTGGACAGGGGGAAAAACCGGGGAG.

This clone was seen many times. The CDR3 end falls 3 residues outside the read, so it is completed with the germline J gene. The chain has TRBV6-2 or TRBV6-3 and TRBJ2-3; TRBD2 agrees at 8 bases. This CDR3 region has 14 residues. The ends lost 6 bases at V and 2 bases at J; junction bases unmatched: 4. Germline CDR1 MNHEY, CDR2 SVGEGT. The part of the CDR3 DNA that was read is TGTGCCAGCAGGTTAGCGGGGATCACAGATACG. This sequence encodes CASRLAGITDT. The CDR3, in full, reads CASRLAGITDTQYF.

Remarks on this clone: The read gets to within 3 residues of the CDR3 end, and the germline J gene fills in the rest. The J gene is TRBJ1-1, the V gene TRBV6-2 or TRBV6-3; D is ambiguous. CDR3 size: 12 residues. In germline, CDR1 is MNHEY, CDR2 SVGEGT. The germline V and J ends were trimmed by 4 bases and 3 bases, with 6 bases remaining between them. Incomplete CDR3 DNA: TGTGCCAGCAGTTTCGGGGACACTGAA. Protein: CASSFGDTE. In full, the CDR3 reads CASSFGDTEAFF.

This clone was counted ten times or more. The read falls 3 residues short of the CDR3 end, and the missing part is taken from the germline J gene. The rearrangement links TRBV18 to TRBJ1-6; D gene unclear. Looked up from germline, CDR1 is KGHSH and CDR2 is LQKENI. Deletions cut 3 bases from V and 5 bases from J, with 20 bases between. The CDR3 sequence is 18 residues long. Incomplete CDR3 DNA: TGTGCCAGCTCACCGATATTGGCAGGCCGTTCCAATAATTCACCC. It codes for CASSPILAGRSNNSP. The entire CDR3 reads CASSPILAGRSNNSPLHF.

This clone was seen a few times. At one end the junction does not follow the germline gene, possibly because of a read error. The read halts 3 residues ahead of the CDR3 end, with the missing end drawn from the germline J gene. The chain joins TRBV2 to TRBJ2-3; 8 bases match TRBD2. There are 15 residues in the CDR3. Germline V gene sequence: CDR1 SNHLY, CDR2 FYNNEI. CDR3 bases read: TGTGCCAGCAGTGAACTAGCGGGTAACACAGGTACG. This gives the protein CASSELAGNTGT. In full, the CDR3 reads CASSELAGNTGTQYF.

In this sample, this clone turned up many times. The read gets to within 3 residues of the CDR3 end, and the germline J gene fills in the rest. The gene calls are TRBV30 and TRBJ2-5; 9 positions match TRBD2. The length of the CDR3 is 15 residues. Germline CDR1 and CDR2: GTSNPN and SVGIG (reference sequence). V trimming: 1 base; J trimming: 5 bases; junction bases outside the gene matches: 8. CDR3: CAWSGGASGVETQYF. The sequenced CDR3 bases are TGTGCCTGGAGTGGTGGGGCTAGCGGGGTTGAGACC.

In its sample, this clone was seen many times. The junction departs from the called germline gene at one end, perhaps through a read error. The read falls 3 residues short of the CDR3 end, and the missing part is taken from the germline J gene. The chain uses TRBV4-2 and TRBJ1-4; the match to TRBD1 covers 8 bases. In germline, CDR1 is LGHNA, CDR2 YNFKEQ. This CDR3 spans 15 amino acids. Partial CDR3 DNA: TGCGCCAGCAGCCAAGATCAACAGGGGGGCGGAAAA. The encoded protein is CASSQDQQGGGK. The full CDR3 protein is CASSQDQQGGGKLFF.

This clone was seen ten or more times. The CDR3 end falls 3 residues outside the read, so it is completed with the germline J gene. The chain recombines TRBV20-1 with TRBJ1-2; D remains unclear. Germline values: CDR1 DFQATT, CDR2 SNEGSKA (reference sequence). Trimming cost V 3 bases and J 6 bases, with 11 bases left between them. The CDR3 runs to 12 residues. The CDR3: CSASVGLDGYTF. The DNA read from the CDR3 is TGCAGTGCTAGTGTCGGTTTAGATGGC.

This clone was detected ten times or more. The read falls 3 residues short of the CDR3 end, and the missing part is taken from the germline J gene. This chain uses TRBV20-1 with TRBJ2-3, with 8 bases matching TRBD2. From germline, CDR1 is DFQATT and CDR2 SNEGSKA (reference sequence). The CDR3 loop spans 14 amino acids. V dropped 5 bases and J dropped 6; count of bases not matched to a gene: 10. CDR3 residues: CSAPSGGRGDTQYF. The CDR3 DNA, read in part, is TGCAGTGCTCCGAGCGGGGGCAGGGGTGATACG.

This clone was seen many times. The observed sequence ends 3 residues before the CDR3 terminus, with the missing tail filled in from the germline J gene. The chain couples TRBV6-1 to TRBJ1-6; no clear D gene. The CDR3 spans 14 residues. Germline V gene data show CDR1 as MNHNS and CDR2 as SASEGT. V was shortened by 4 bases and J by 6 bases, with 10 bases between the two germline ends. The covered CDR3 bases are TGTGCCAGCAGTGTGTACAGCCTTAATTCACCC. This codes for CASSVYSLNSP. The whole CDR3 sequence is CASSVYSLNSPLHF.

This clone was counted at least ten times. CDR3 in amino acids: CASSLTGTEAFF. The part of the CDR3 DNA that was read is TGTGCCAGCAGCTTAACAGGCACTGAA. J is TRBJ1-1 and V is TRBV7-9, with a possible D match to TRBD1 (5 bases). The sequence runs out 3 residues before the end of the CDR3; the remainder is reconstructed from the germline J gene. Deletions cut 2 bases from V and 4 bases from J, with 5 bases between. The CDR3 has 12 amino acids. Looked up from germline, CDR1 is SEHNR and CDR2 is FQNEAQ (reference sequence).